Following are 5 T cell receptor beta chains from one sample sequenced in a study. TCRdb keeps only in-frame clones here, not all; method: immunoSEQ multiplex PCR. The sample yields 55,000 to 70,000 clones, approximately 92% seen once. The sample taken for sequencing was PBMCs. These receptors were obtained from a man in his forties with rheumatoid arthritis.

The rearrangement uses TRBV29-1 and TRBJ2-2, with D possibly matching TRBD2 (6 bases). Germline V gene data show CDR1 as SQVTM and CDR2 as ANQGSEA. The length of the CDR3 is 13 residues. Trimming stripped 4 bases from V and 2 bases from J, with 8 bases between. The chain's CDR3 is CSVGGLNTGELFF. CDR3 nucleotide sequence: TGCAGCGTTGGAGGACTAAACACCGGGGAGCTGTTTTTT.

The V gene is TRBV10-2, the J gene TRBJ2-2; D tentatively reads TRBD1 or TRBD2 (5 bases each). Germline CDR1 reads WSHSY; CDR2 reads SAAADI. The CDR3 covers 14 residues. With 9 bases removed from V and 1 base from J, the gap between germline ends came to 12 bases. The CDR3 DNA follows: TGCGCCAGTCTGGGACGGAGGAACACCGGGGAGCTGTTTTTT. It specifies CASLGRRNTGELFF.

The chain carries TRBV7-2 and TRBJ2-3; the match to TRBD1 covers 9 bases. The length of the CDR3 is 16 residues. Germline V CDR1 and CDR2: SGHTA, FQGNSA. The V and J ends lost 1 base and 2 bases, in that order; junction bases with no gene match: 4. CDR3 bases: TGTGCCAGCAGCTTAGTGGGGACAGGGAACACAGATACGCAGTATTTT. Residues: CASSLVGTGNTDTQYF. The full variable domain, rest sourced from reference TRBV7-2 and TRBJ2-3, is GAGVSQSPSNKVTEKGKDVELRCDPISGHTALYWYRQSLGQGLEFLIYFQGNSAPDKSGLPSDRFSAERTGGSVSTLTIQRTQQEDSAVYLCASSLVGTGNTDTQYFGPGTRLTVL.

The chain carries TRBV18 and TRBJ1-1; D gene ambiguous. The V end lost 5 bases, the J end lost 3 bases, and 10 bases lay between the germline ends. The CDR3 extends over 13 amino acids. CDR1 and CDR2 from the germline V gene are KGHSH and LQKENI. CDR3 bases: TGTGCCAGCTCAGCGACCGGGGACACTGAAGCTTTCTTT. As protein: CASSATGDTEAFF.

This chain joins TRBV7-2 and TRBJ2-3, with D possibly being TRBD1 or TRBD2 (5 bases each). The CDR3 is made up of 15 amino acids. Germline V gene lookup returns CDR1 SGHTA and CDR2 FQGNSA. The V and J ends lost 1 base and 2 bases respectively, with 10 bases between them. CDR3 region: CASSLVGDPTDTQYF. For the CDR3, the DNA is TGTGCCAGCAGCTTAGTGGGGGATCCCACAGATACGCAGTATTTT.